This T cell receptor (beta chain) was found in a study of response to subunit inactivated influenza vaccine. Overall study results and limits: The authors suggested that every seasonal influenza vaccination recruits few new T cells.

Regarding this clonotype: Its antigen is undetermined.

TCRdb re-analysed the RT-PCR reads in MiXCR, keeping a single row per CDR3 protein. The sample carries 610,000 or so distinct CDR3 sequences, 12% to 15% recorded once. Germline values: CDR1 LGHNA, CDR2 YNFKEQ. This CDR3 spans 19 amino acids. The J segment lost 4 bases and the V segment lost 1 base, leaving 18 bases of the junction unmatched. The sample in question was PBMCs from blood, obtained 11 to 12 days after vaccination. The clonotype originates from a man aged 50 to 60 who received an inactivated influenza vaccine. V gene TRBV4-2 combines with J gene TRBJ2-5, with 7 nucleotides matching TRBD1. The CDR3 spells CASSQVITGVITTRETQYF. As DNA, the CDR3 is TGTGCCAGCAGCCAAGTTATTACAGGGGTCATCACCACCCGAGAGACCCAGTACTTC.